The clone carrying this T cell receptor (beta chain) was counted only a few times. Trimming pared 2 bases from V and 6 bases from J, leaving 5 bases between. The germline V gene has CDR1 PRHDT and CDR2 FYEKMQ (reference sequence). The CDR3 contains 12 residues. The sample is drawn from a study of blood T cell repertoires in COVID-19. Study-wide background: There were acute and convalescent COVID-19 samples, and they came from the United States, Italy and Spain. T cells, B-cell-depleted T cells, or PBMCs provided the cDNA or gDNA that served as material.

Authors' processing steps: Scientists estimated how many nucleated cells there were by amplifying reference gene primers. Sequencing was performed with immunoSEQ multiplex PCR; in TCRdb, only in-frame clones are kept and a portion is missing. V and J calls and clone size are as listed in that table; D and trimming were resolved from the DNA. The table lists approximately 250,000 clones, around nine tenths of them singletons, with 1.5% to 2% in the top ten. The rearrangement joins TRBV13 to TRBJ1-5; D unresolved. Material for sequencing was peripheral blood. The receptor's source is an older woman who had recovered from COVID-19. Written as DNA, the CDR3 is TGTGCCAGCAGCTTAACCGGTCAGCCCCAGCATTTT. Its protein is CASSLTGQPQHF.